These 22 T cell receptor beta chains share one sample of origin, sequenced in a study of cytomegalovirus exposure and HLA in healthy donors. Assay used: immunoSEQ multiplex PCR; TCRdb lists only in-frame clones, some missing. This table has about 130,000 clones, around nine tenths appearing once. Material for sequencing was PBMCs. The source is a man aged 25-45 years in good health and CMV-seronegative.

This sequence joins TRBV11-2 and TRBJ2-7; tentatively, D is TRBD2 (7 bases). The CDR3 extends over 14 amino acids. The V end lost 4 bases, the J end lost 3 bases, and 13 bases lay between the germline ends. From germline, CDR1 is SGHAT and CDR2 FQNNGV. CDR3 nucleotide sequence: TGTGCCAGCAGCTACCCGGGGGGCTACTACGAGCAGTACTTC. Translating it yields CASSYPGGYYEQYF.

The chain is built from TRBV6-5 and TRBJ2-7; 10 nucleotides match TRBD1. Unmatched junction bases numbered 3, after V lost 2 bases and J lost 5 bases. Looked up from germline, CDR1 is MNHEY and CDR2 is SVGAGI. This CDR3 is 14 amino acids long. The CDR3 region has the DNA TGTGCCAGCAGTTACCGGGACAGGGGCCACGAGCAGTACTTC. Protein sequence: CASSYRDRGHEQYF.

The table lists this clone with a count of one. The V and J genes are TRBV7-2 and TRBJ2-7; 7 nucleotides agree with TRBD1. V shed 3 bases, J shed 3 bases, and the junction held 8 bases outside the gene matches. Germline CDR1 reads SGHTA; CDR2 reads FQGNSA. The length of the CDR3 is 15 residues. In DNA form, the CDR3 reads TGTGCCAGCAGCTTGGCCATGGGACAGCTCTACGAGCAGTACTTC. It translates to CASSLAMGQLYEQYF.

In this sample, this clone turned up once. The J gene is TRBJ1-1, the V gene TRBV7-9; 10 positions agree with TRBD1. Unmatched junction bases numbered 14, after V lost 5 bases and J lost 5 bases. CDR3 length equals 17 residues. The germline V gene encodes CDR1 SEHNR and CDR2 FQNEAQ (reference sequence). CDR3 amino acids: CASSPRAIDRGLTEAFF. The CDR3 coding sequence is TGTGCCAGCAGCCCGCGTGCGATCGACAGGGGGCTAACTGAAGCTTTCTTT.

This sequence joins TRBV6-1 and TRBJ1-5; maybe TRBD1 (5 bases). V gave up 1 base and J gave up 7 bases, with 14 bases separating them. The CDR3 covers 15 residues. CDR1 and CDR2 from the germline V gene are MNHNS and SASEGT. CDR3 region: CASSEEGFTFQPQHF. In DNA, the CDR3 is TGTGCCAGCAGTGAAGAGGGGTTCACCTTCCAGCCCCAGCATTTT.

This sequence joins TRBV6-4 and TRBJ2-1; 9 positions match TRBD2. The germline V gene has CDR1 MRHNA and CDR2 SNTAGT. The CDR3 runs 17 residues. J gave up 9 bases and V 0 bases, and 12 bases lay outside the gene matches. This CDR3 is CASSDSPSAGGYREQFF. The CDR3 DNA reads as TGTGCCAGCAGTGACTCTCCATCAGCGGGGGGCTATCGTGAGCAGTTCTTC.

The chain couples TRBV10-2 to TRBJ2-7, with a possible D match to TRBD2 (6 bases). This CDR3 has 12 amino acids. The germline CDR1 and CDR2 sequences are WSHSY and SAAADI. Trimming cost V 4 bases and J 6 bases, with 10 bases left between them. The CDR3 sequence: CASSGEVGEQYF. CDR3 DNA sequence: TGCGCCAGCAGTGGGGAGGTCGGCGAGCAGTACTTC.

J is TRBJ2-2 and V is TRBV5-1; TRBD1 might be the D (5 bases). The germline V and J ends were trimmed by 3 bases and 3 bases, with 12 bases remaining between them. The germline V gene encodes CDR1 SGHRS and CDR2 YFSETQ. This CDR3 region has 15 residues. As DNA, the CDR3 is TGCGCCAGCAGCTATACAGGTTCAGACACCGGGGAGCTGTTTTTT. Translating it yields CASSYTGSDTGELFF. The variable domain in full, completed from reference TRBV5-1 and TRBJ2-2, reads KAGVTQTPRYLIKTRGQQVTLSCSPISGHRSVSWYQQTPGQGLQFLFEYFSETQRNKGNFPGRFSGRQFSNSRSEMNVSTLELGDSALYLCASSYTGSDTGELFFGEGSRLTVL.

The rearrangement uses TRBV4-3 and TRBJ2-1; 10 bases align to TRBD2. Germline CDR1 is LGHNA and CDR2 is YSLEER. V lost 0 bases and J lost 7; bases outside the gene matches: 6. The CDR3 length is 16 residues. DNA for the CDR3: TGCGCCAGCAGCCAAGAGGAAGCGGGGGGGCATAATGAGCAGTTCTTC. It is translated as CASSQEEAGGHNEQFF.

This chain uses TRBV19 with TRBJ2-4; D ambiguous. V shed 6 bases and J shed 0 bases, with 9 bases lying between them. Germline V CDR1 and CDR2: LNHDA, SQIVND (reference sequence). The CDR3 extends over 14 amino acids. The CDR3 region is CASRPEQAKNIQYF. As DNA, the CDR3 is TGTGCCAGTAGACCCGAGCAAGCCAAAAACATTCAGTACTTC.

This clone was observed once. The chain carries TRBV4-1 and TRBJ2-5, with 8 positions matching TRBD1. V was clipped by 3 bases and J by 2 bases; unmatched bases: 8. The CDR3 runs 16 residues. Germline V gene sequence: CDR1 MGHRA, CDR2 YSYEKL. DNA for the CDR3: TGCGCCAGCAGCCAGACTACAGGGGGTCGGCAAGAGACCCAGTACTTC. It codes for CASSQTTGGRQETQYF.

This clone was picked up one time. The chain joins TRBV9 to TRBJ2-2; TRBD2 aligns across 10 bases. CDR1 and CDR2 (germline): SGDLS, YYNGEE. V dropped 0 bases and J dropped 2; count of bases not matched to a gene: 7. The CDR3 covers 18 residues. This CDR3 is CASSVGLAGDRNTGELFF. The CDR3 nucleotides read TGTGCCAGCAGCGTAGGGCTAGCGGGGGACAGAAACACCGGGGAGCTGTTTTTT.

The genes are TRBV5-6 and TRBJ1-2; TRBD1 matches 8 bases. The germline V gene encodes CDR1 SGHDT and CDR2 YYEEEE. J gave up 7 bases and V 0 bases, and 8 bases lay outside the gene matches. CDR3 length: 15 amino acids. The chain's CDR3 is CASSLGRGQDSGYTF. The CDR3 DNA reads TGTGCCAGCAGCTTGGGAAGGGGACAGGACAGTGGCTACACCTTC. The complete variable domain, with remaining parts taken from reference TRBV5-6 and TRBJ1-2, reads DAGVTQSPTHLIKTRGQQVTLRCSPKSGHDTVSWYQQALGQGPQFIFQYYEEEERQRGNFPDRFSGHQFPNYSSELNVNALLLGDSALYLCASSLGRGQDSGYTFGSGTRLTVV.

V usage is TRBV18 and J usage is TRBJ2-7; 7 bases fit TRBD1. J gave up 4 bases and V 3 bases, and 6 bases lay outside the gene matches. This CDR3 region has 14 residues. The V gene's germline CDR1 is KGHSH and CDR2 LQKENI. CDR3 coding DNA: TGTGCCAGCTCACCGGCAGGGGGTCAATACGAGCAGTACTTC. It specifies CASSPAGGQYEQYF.

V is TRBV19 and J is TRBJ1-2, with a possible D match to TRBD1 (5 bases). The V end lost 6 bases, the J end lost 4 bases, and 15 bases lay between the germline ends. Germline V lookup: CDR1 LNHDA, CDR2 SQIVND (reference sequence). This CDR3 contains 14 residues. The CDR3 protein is CASRGDSRRYGYTF. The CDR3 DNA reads TGTGCCAGTAGAGGAGACAGCAGGCGCTATGGCTACACCTTC.

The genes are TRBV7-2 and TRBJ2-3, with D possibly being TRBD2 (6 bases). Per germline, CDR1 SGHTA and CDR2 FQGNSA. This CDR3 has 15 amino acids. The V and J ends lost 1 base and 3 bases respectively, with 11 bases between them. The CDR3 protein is CASSLVRLGTDTQYF. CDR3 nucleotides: TGTGCCAGCAGCTTAGTGCGACTAGGGACAGATACGCAGTATTTT.

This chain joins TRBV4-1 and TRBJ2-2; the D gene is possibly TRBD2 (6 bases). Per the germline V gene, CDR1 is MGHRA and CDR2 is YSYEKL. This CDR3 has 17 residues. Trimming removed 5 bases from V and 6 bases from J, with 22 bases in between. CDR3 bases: TGCGCCAGCAGCTCTGCCGGGACTTCCAAGATCGCCGGGGAGCTGTTTTTT. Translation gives CASSSAGTSKIAGELFF.

DNA of the CDR3: TGTGCCAGCTCACTCACATCAATATCAGACAGGGGTAGAGGTCCCCAGCATTTT. It encodes CASSLTSISDRGRGPQHF. V gene TRBV18 combines with J gene TRBJ1-5; 8 bases align to TRBD1. The J segment lost 10 bases and the V segment lost 4 bases, leaving 21 bases of the junction unmatched. Per the germline V gene, CDR1 is KGHSH and CDR2 is LQKENI. The CDR3 totals 18 residues. Filled out from reference TRBV18 and TRBJ1-5, the complete variable domain reads NAGVMQNPRHLVRRRGQEARLRCSPMKGHSHVYWYRQLPEEGLKFMVYLQKENIIDESGMPKERFSAEFPKEGPSILRIQQVVRGDSAAYFCASSLTSISDRGRGPQHFGDGTRLSIL.

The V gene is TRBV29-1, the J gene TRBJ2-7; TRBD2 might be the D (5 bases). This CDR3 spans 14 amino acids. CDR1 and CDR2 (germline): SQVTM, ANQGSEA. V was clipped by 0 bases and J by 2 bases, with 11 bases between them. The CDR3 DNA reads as TGCAGCGTTGAAGAGGAGGAAGAAACCTACGAGCAGTACTTC. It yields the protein CSVEEEEETYEQYF.

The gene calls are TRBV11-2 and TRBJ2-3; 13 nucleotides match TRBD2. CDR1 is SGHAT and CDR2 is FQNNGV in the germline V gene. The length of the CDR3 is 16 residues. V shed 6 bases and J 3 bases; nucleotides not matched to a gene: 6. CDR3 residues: CASSTGLAGLTDTQYF. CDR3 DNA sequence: TGTGCCAGCAGTACGGGACTAGCGGGACTGACAGATACGCAGTATTTT. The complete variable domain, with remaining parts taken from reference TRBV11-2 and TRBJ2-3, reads EAGVAQSPRYKIIEKRQSVAFWCNPISGHATLYWYQQILGQGPKLLIQFQNNGVVDDSQLPKDRFSAERLKGVDSTLKIQPAKLEDSAVYLCASSTGLAGLTDTQYFGPGTRLTVL.

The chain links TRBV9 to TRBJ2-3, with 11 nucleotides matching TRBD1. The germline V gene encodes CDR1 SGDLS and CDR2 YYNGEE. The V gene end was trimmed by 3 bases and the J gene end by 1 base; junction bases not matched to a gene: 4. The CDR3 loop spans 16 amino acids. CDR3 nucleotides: TGTGCCAGCAGCGGGGCGGACAGGGGGCGCACAGATACGCAGTATTTT. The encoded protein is CASSGADRGRTDTQYF.

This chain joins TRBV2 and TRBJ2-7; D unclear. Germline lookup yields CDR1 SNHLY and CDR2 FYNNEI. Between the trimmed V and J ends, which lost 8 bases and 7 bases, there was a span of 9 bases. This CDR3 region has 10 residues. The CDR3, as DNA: TGTGCCAGCGCATCGGTGGAGCAGTACTTC. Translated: CASASVEQYF.